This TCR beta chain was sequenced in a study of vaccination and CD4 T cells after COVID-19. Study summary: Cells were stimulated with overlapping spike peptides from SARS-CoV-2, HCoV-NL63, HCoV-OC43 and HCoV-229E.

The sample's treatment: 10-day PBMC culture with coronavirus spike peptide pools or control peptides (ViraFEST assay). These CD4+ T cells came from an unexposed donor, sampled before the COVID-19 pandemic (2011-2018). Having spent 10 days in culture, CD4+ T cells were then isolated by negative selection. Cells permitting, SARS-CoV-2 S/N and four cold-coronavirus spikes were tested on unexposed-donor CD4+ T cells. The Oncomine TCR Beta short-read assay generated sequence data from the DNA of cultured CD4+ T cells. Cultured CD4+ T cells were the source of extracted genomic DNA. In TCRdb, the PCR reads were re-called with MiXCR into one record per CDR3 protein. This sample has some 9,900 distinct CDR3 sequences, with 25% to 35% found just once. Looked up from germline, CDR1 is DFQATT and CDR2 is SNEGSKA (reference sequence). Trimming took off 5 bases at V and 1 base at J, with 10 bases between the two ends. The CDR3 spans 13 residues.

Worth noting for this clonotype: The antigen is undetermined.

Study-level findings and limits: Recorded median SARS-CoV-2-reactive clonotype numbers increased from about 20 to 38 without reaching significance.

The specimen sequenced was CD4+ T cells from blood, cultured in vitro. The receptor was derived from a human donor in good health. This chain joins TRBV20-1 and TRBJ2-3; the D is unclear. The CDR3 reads CSAPTWGTDTQYF. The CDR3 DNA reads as TGCAGTGCTCCCACCTGGGGCACAGATACGCAGTATTTT.